This T cell receptor (beta chain) was found in a study of blood T cells in healthy people across ages. Combining a sample-barcoded 5' primer with a J-beta primer mix, a second PCR ran for roughly 7 to 12 cycles. TCRdb called the 5' RACE reads again in MiXCR, with one record for every CDR3 protein. This table has about 650,000 distinct CDR3 sequences, under 65% appearing once. Germline V gives CDR1 SGHTA, CDR2 FQGTGA. The CDR3 spans 13 residues. V gave up 11 bases and J gave up 6 bases, with 17 bases separating them. The study's findings and limits: Naive T cell percentage showed a strong correlation with the diversity of TCR beta. PBMC samples, being unsorted, prevented any conclusive comparison of naive and antigen-experienced cells. In long-lived donors, naive CD4+ cell counts and diversity exceeded those of aged donors. Older age coincided with a roughly linear decline in TCR beta diversity per million T cells.

In regard to this clonotype: Its antigen remains unknown.

This sequence was found in an elderly woman in good health. This sequence joins TRBV7-3 and TRBJ2-1, with D possibly called TRBD1 or TRBD2 (6 bases each). What was sequenced was blood. CDR3 sequence (DNA): TGTGCCTCCTCGGGCCCGGGGGCCAATGAGCAGTTCTTC. Encoded protein: CASSGPGANEQFF. The full variable domain, with the rest looked up from reference TRBV7-3 and TRBJ2-1, is GAGVSQTPSNKVTEKGKYVELRCDPISGHTALYWYRQSLGQGPEFLIYFQGTGAADDSGLPNDRFFAVRPEGSVSTLKIQRTERGDSAVYLCASSGPGANEQFFGPGTRLTVL.